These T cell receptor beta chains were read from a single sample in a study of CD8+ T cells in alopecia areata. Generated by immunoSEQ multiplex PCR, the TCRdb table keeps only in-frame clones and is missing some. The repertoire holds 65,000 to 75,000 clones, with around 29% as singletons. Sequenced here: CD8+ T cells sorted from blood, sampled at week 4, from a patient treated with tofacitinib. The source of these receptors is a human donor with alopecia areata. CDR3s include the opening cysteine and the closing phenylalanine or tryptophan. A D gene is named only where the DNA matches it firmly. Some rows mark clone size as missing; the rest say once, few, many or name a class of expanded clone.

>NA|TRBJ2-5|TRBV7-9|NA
CASSPPWEQETQYF
TGTGCCAGCAGCCCCCCCTGGGAGCAAGAGACCCAGTACTTC
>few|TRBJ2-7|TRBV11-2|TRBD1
CASSLNPGQTYEQYF
TGTGCCAGCAGCCTAAACCCGGGACAGACCTACGAGCAGTACTTC
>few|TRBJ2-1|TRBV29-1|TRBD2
CSAQGLTDSYNEQFF
TGCAGCGCCCAGGGACTAACGGACTCCTACAATGAGCAGTTCTTC
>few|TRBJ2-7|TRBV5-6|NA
CASSLRRISYEQYF
TGTGCCAGCAGCTTGAGGCGGATCTCCTACGAGCAGTACTTC
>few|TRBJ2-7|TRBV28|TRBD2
CASTLAGGPLGYEQYF
TGTGCCAGCACATTAGCGGGAGGGCCATTGGGCTACGAGCAGTACTTC
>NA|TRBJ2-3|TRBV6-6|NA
CASSSPADTQYF
TGTGCCAGCAGTTCCCCCGCAGATACGCAGTATTTT
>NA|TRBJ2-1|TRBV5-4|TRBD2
CGTSLGYNEQFF
TGCGGGACTAGTTTAGGCTACAATGAGCAGTTCTTC
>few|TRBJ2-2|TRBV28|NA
CASSSTRGGELFF
TGTGCCAGCAGTTCGACTCGGGGAGGGGAGCTGTTTTTT
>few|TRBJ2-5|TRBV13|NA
CASSLAGGRQETQYF
TGTGCCAGCAGCTTAGCGGGTGGCAGGCAAGAGACCCAGTACTTC
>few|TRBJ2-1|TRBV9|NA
CASSGDGEQFF
TGTGCCAGCAGCGGCGATGGTGAGCAGTTCTTC
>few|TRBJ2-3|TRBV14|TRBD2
CASSQPGLAGVHTQYF
TGTGCCAGCAGCCAACCTGGACTAGCGGGAGTTCATACGCAGTATTTT
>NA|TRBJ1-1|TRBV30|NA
CAWNPENTEAFF
TGTGCCTGGAACCCAGAGAACACTGAAGCTTTCTTT
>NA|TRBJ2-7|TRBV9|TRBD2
CASSVGAAGGGYEQYF
TGTGCCAGCAGCGTAGGAGCAGCGGGAGGCGGGTACGAGCAGTACTTC
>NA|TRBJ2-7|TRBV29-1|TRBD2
CSVLTSGSYEQYF
TGCAGCGTTCTAACTAGCGGGAGCTACGAGCAGTACTTC
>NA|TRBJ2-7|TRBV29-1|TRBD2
CSVRGVAGNSLEQYF
TGCAGCGTTAGGGGAGTAGCGGGAAATTCCCTAGAGCAGTACTTC
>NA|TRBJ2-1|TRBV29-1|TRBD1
CGTGEAYSEQFF
TGCGGGACAGGAGAGGCGTACAGTGAGCAGTTCTTC
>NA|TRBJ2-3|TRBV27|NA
CASSAQGGTQYF
TGTGCCAGCAGTGCACAGGGCGGCACGCAGTATTTT
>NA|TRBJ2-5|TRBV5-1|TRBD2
CASSLRTGGSETQYF
TGCGCCAGCAGCTTAAGGACGGGAGGCTCAGAGACCCAGTACTTC